The sequence of this T cell receptor beta chain was determined in a study of a mutant IDH1 vaccine in newly diagnosed glioma. Study as a whole: It was radiotherapy, temozolomide, or both that patients received previously, with most receiving both.

Time point given: week 35, safety follow-up. The vaccine gave 300 ug of a 20-mer mutant IDH1 peptide subcutaneously per dose. Clones were sequenced by immunoSEQ multiplex PCR, and TCRdb holds only the in-frame ones, with some missing. The sample consists of roughly 26,000 clones, less than 85% of them appearing once. On this clone: The antigen remains undetermined.

The V segment lost 4 bases and the J segment 7 bases; nucleotides outside the gene matches: 4. Germline V gene lookup returns CDR1 LGHNA and CDR2 YSLEER. CDR3 size: 13 residues. The source of this sequence is a young man with glioma. The V and J genes are TRBV4-3 and TRBJ2-7; 10 bases are a match to TRBD2. The source was PBMCs, collected from a glioma patient whose treatment included an IDH1 peptide vaccine. CDR3 loop: CASSPGLAREQYF. The CDR3 DNA follows: TGCGCCAGCAGCCCGGGACTAGCGAGAGAGCAGTACTTC.